Reported below is one TCR beta chain. TCRdb's table, derived via immunoSEQ multiplex PCR, lists solely in-frame clones and lacks some. The sample includes 40,000 to 60,000 clones, 90% to 95% of them seen just once. CDR3 length equals 13 residues. V lost 6 bases to trimming and J lost 1 base, with 9 bases between them. The germline V gene has CDR1 MNHEY and CDR2 SVGAGI. The sample originates from a study of T cell changes during pregnancy in multiple sclerosis. Specimen: CD8+ T cells from peripheral blood mononuclear cells, collected after pregnancy. The V and J genes are TRBV6-5 and TRBJ1-1; D remains unclear. The receptor was derived from a female donor with multiple sclerosis, enrolled in a pregnancy study. The CDR3 loop reads CASRLYRNTEAFF. In DNA, the CDR3 is TGTGCCAGCAGACTTTACAGGAACACTGAAGCTTTCTTT.